This T cell receptor (beta chain) was sequenced for a study of OX40 agonist ivuxolimab in advanced cancers. Study-level information: Dose-escalation patients' cancers were hepatocellular carcinoma, melanoma, renal cell or head and neck cancer. Findings and caveats of the study: Relatively little clonal expansion, among the lowest observed, appeared in partial responders at 0.1-3.0 mg/kg.

On this clone: Antigen specificity is unknown.

CDR3 length: 18 amino acids. CDR1 and CDR2 from the germline V gene are SGHTA and FQGTGA. V shed 1 base and J 4 bases; nucleotides not matched to a gene: 9. The table came from immunoSEQ multiplex PCR; TCRdb's copy has only in-frame clones and leaves some out. Among some 100,000 clones listed, approximately 90% were seen once. The receptor comes from an adult with an advanced solid tumor such as melanoma, head and neck, liver or kidney cancer. Sequencing used CD4+ or CD8+ T cells sorted from blood, obtained in a trial of the OX40 agonist ivuxolimab. The rearrangement joins TRBV7-3 to TRBJ2-2; 10 bases map to TRBD2. The CDR3 region is CASSLKASSGRPTGELFF. CDR3 nucleotide sequence: TGTGCCAGCAGCTTAAAGGCCTCTAGCGGGAGACCCACCGGGGAGCTGTTTTTT.